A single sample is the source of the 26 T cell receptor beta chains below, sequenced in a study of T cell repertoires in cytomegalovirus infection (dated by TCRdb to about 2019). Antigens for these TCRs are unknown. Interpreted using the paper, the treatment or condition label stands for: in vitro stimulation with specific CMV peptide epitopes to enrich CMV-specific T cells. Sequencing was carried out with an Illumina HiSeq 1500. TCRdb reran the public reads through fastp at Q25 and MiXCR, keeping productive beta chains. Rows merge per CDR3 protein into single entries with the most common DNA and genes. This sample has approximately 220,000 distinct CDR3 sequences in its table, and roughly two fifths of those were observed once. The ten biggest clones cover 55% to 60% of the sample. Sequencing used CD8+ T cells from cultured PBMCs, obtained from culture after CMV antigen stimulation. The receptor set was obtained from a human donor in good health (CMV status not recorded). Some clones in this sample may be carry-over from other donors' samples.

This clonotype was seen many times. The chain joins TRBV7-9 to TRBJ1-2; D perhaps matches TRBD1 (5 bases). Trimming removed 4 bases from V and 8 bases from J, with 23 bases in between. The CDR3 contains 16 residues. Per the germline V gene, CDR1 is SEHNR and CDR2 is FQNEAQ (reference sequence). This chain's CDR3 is CASSSSMDKQERGYTF. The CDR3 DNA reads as TGTGCCAGCAGCTCATCGATGGACAAGCAGGAACGCGGCTACACCTTC.

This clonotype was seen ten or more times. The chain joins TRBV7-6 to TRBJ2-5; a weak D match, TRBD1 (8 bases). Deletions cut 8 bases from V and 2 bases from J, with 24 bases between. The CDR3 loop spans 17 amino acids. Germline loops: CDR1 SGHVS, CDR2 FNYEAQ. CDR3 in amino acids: CASSRRPGQGLQETQYF. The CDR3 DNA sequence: TGTGCCAGCTCACGAAGGCCAGGACAGGGACTACAAGAGACCCAGTACTTC.

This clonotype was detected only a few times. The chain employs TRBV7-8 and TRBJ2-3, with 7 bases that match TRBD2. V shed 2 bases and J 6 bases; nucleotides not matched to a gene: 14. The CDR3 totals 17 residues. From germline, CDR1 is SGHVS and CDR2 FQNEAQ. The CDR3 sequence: CASSLTVPSGVTDTQYF. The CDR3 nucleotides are TGTGCCAGCAGCTTAACGGTCCCCAGCGGGGTAACGGATACGCAGTATTTT.

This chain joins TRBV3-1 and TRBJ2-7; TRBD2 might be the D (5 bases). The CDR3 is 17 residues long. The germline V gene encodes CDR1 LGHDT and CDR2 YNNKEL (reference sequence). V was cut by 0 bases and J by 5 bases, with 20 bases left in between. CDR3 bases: TGTGCCAGCAGCCAAGATCAGCGCGGGTGGGAGATCGACGAGCAGTACTTC. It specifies CASSQDQRGWEIDEQYF.

CDR3 residues: CASSSVVETDTQYF. CDR3 nucleotides: TGTGCCAGCAGCTCCGTCGTCGAGACAGATACGCAGTATTTT. The chain carries TRBV5-6 and TRBJ2-3; D is unresolved. The germline V and J ends were trimmed by 3 bases and 3 bases, with 11 bases remaining between them. Germline values: CDR1 SGHDT, CDR2 YYEEEE. This CDR3 comprises 14 residues.

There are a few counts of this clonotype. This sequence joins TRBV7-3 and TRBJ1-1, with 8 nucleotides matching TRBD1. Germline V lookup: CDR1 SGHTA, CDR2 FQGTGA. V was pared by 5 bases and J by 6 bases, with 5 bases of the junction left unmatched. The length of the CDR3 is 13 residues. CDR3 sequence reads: CASSRDRIAEAFF. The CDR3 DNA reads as TGTGCCAGCAGCCGGGACAGGATCGCTGAAGCTTTCTTT.

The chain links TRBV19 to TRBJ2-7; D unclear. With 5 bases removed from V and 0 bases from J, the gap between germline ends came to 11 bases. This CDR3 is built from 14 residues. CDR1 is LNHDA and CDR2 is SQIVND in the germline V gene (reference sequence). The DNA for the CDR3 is TGTGCCAGTAGTGAAGGGCTGAGCTCCTACGAGCAGTACTTC. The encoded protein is CASSEGLSSYEQYF.

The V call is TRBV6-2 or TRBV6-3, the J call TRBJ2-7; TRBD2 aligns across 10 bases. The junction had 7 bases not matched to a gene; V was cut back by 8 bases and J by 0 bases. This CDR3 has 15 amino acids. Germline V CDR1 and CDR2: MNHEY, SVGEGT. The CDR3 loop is CASVGLAGASYEQYF. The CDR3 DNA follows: TGTGCCAGCGTGGGGCTAGCGGGGGCCTCCTACGAGCAGTACTTC.

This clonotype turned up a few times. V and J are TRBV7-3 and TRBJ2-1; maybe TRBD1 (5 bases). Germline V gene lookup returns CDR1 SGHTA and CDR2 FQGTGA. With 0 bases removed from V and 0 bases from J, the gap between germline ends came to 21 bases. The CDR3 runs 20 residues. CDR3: CASSLTAVVAGDSSYNEQFF. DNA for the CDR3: TGTGCCAGCAGCTTAACGGCTGTCGTGGCAGGCGACAGCTCCTACAATGAGCAGTTCTTC.

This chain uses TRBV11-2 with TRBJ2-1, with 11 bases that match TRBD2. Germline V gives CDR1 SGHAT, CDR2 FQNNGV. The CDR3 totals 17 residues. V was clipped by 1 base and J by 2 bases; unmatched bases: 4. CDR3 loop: CASSLVTSGSPYNEQFF. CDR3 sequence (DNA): TGTGCCAGCAGCTTAGTAACTAGCGGGAGCCCCTACAATGAGCAGTTCTTC.

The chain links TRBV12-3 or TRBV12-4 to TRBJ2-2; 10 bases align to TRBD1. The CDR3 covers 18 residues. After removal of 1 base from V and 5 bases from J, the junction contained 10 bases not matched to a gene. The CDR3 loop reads CASSLGSLGQGLTGELFF. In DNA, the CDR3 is TGTGCCAGCAGTTTAGGCAGTCTGGGACAGGGGCTTACCGGGGAGCTGTTTTTT.

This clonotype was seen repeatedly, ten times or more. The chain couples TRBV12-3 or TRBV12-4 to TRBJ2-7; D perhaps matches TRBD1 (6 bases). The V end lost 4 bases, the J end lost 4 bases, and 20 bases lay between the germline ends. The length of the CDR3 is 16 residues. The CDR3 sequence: CASSSAYGTRVYEQYF. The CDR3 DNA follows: TGTGCCAGCAGTTCCGCTTATGGGACAAGAGTTTACGAGCAGTACTTC.

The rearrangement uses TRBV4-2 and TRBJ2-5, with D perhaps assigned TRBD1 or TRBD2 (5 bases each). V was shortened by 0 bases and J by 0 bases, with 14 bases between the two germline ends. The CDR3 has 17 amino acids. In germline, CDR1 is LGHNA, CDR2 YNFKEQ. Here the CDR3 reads CASSQDSRELYQETQYF. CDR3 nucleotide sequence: TGTGCCAGCAGCCAAGATTCCAGGGAGTTATACCAAGAGACCCAGTACTTC.

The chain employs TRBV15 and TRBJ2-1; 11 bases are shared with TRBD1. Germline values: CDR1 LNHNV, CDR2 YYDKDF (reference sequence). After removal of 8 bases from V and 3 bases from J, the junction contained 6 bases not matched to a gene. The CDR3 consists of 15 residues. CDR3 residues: CATFTGQGDYNEQFF. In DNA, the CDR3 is TGTGCCACCTTTACGGGACAGGGGGACTACAATGAGCAGTTCTTC.

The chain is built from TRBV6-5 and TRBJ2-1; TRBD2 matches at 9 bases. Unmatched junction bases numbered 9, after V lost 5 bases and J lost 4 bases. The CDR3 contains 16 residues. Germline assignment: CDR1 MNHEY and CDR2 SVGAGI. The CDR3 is CASSPRIAGEYNEQFF. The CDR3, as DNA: TGTGCCAGCAGTCCCCGAATAGCGGGAGAGTACAATGAGCAGTTCTTC.

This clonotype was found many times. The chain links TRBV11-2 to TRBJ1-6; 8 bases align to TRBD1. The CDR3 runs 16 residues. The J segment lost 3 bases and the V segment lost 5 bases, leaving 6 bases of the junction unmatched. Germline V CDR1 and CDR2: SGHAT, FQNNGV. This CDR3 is CASSPRTGRYNSPLHF. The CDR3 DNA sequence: TGTGCCAGCAGCCCACGGACAGGGCGCTATAATTCACCCCTCCACTTT.

The CDR3 coding sequence is TGTGCCAGCAGAGACGGACAGGAACCGTACTTC. Residues: CASRDGQEPYF. The genes are TRBV6-1 and TRBJ2-7, with TRBD1 matching over 7 bases. J lost 12 bases, V lost 6 bases, and 8 bases had no gene match. Germline values: CDR1 MNHNS, CDR2 SASEGT. CDR3 length equals 11 residues.

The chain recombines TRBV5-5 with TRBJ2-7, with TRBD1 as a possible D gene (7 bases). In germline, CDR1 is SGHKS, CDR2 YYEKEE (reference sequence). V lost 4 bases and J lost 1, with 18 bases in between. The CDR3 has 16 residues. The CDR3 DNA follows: TGTGCCAGCAGCGGCGTGCGGGACAGCCCTTCCTACGAGCAGTACTTC. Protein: CASSGVRDSPSYEQYF.

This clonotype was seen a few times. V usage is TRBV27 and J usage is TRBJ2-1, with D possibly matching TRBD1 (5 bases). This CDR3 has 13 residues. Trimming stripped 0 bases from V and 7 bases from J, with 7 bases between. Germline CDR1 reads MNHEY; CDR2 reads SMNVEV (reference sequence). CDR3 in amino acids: CASSLSKGNEQFF. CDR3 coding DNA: TGTGCCAGCAGTTTATCGAAGGGGAATGAGCAGTTCTTC.

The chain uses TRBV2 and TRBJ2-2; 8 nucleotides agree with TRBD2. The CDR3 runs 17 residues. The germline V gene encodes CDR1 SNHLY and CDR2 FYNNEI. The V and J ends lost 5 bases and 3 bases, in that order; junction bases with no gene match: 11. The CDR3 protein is CASSPASGLVHTGELFF. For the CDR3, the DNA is TGTGCCAGCAGTCCGGCCTCGGGACTAGTGCACACCGGGGAGCTGTTTTTT.

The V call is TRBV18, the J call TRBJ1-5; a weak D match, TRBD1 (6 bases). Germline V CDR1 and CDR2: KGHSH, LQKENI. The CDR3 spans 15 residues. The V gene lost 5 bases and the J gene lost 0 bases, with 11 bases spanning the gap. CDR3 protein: CASSGTSYSNQPQHF. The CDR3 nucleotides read TGTGCCAGCTCAGGGACATCTTATAGCAATCAGCCCCAGCATTTT.

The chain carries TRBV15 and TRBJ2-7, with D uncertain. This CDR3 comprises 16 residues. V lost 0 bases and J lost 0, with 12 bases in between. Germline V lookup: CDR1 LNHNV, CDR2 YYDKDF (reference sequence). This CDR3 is CATSRDFEDPSYEQYF. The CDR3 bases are TGTGCCACCAGCAGAGATTTTGAGGACCCCTCCTACGAGCAGTACTTC.

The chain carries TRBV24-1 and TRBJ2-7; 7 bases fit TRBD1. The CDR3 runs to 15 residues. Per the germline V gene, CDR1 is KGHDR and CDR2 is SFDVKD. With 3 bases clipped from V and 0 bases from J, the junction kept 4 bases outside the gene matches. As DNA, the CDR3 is TGTGCCACCAGTGATGGGACAGTGTCCTCCTACGAGCAGTACTTC. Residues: CATSDGTVSSYEQYF.

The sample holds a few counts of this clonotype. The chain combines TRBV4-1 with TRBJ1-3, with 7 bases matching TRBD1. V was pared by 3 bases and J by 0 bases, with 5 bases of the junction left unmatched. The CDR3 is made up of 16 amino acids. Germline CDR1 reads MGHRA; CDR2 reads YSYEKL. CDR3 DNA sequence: TGCGCCAGCAGCCAGACTTCAGGGGGCTCTGGAAACACCATATATTTT. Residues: CASSQTSGGSGNTIYF.

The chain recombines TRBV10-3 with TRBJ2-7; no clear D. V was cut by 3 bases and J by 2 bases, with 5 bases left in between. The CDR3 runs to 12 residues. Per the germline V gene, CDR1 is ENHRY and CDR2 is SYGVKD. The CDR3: CAISDSTYEQYF. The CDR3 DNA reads TGTGCCATCAGTGACAGTACCTACGAGCAGTACTTC.

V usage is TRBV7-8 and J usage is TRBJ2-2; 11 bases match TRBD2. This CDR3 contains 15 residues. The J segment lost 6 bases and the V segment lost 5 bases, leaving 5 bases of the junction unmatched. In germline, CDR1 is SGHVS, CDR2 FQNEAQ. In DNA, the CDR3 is TGTGCCAGCAGCATTAGCGGGAGGGCCCCCGGGGAGCTGTTTTTT. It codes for CASSISGRAPGELFF.